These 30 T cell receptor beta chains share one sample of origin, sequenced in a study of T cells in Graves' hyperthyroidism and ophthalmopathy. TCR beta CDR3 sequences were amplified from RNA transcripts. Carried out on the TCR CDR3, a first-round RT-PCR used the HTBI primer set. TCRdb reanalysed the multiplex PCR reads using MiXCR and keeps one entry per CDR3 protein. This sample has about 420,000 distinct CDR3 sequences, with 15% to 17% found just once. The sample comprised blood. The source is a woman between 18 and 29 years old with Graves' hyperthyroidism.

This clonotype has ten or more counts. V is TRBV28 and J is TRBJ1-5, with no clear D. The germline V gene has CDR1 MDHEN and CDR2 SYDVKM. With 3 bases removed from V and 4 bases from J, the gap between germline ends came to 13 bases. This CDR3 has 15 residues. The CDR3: CASSFYSEVNQPQHF. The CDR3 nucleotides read TGTGCCAGCAGTTTTTATTCCGAAGTAAATCAGCCCCAGCATTTT.

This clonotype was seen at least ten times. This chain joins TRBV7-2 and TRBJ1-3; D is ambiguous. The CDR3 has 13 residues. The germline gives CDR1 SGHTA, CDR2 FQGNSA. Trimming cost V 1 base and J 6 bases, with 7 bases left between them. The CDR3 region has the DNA TGTGCCAGCAGCTTAGGTGGCGAAAACACCATATATTTT. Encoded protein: CASSLGGENTIYF.

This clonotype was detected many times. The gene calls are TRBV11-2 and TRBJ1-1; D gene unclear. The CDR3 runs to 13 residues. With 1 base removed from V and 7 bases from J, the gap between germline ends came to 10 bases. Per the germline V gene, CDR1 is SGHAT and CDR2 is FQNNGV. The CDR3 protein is CASSLGRNFEAFF. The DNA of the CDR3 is TGTGCCAGCAGCTTAGGGAGGAACTTTGAAGCTTTCTTT.

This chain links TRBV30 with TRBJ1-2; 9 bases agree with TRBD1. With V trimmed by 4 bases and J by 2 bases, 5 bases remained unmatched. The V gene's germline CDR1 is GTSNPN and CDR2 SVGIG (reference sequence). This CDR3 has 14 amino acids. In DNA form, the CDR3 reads TGTGCCTGGAACCGGGACAGGGCGAACTATGGCTACACCTTC. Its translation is CAWNRDRANYGYTF.

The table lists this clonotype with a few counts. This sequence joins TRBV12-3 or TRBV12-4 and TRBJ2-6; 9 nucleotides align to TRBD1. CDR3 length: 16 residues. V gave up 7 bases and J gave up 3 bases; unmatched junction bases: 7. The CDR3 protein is CASNQQGAVGANVLTF. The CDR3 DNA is TGTGCCAGCAATCAACAGGGGGCAGTTGGGGCCAACGTCCTGACTTTC.

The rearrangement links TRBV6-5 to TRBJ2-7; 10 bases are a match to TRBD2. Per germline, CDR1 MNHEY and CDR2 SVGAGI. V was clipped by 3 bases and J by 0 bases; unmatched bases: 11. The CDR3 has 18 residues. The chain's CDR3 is CASSYKREGPRSSYEQYF. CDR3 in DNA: TGTGCCAGCAGTTATAAGCGGGAGGGCCCTCGAAGCTCCTACGAGCAGTACTTC.

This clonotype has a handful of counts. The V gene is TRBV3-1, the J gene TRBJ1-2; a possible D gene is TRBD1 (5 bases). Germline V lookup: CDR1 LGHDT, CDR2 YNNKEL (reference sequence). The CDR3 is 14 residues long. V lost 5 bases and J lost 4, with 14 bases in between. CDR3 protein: CASSYSGGGYGYTF. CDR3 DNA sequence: TGTGCCAGCAGCTACTCCGGGGGGGGCTATGGCTACACCTTC.

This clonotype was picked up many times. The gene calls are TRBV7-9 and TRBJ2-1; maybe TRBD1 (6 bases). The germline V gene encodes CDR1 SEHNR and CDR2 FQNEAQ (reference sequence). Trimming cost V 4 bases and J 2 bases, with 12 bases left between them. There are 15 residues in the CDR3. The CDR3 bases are TGTGCCAGCAGCTCGGGGACACTTACCTACAATGAGCAGTTCTTC. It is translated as CASSSGTLTYNEQFF.

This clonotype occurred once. DNA of the CDR3: TGTGCCAGCAGCTTTACTAGCGGGGGACAAGAGACCCAGTACTTC. This gives the protein CASSFTSGGQETQYF. The chain is built from TRBV7-9 and TRBJ2-5; 11 bases agree with TRBD2. The J segment lost 2 bases and the V segment lost 3 bases, leaving 2 bases of the junction unmatched. Germline V gene lookup returns CDR1 SEHNR and CDR2 FQNEAQ (reference sequence). There are 15 residues in the CDR3.

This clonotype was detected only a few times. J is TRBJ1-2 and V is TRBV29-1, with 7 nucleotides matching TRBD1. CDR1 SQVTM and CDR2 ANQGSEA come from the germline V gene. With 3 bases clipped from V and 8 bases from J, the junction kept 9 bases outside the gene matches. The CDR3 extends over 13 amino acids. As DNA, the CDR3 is TGCAGCGTTGATGGAAGGCGGACAGGAGGCTACACCTTC. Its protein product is CSVDGRRTGGYTF.

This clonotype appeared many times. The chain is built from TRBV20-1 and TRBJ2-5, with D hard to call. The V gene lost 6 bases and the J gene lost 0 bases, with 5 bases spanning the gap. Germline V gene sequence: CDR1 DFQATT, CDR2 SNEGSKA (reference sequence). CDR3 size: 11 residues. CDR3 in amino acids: CSARYQETQYF. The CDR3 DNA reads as TGCAGTGCCCGGTACCAAGAGACCCAGTACTTC.

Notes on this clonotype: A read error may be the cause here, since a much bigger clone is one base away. The CDR3 nucleotides are TGCAGTGCTCACTCGATGGGCTCCTACAATGAGCAGTTCTTC. Its translation is CSAHSMGSYNEQFF. The rearrangement joins TRBV20-1 to TRBJ2-1, with D unresolved. CDR1 is DFQATT, CDR2 SNEGSKA, per germline (reference sequence). The germline V and J ends were trimmed by 5 bases and 0 bases, with 11 bases remaining between them. The length of the CDR3 is 14 residues.

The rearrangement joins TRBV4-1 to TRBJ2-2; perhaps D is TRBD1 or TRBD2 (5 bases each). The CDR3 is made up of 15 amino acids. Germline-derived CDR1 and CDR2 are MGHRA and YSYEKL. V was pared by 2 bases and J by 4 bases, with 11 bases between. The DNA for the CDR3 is TGCGCCAGCAGCCAACCGGGGCGAGGCACCGGGGAGCTGTTTTTT. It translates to CASSQPGRGTGELFF.

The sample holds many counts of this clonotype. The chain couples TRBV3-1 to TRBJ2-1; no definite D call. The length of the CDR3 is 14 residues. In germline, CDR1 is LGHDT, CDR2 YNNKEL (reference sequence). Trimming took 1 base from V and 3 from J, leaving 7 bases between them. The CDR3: CASSQARDYNEQFF. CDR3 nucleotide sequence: TGTGCCAGCAGCCAAGCTAGGGACTACAATGAGCAGTTCTTC.

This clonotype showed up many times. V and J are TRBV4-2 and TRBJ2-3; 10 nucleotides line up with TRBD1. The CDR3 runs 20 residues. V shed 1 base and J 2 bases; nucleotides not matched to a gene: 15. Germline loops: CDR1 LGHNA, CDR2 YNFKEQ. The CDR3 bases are TGTGCCAGCAGCCAAGCAGCCCTTCCCCCGGGACAGGGGTACACAGATACGCAGTATTTT. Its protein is CASSQAALPPGQGYTDTQYF.

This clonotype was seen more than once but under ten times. DNA for the CDR3: TGTGCCAGCAGCTTTGCCCCGGGGAGATATTACGAGCAGTACTTC. Translated: CASSFAPGRYYEQYF. The V call is TRBV7-8, the J call TRBJ2-7; the D gene is possibly TRBD2 (5 bases). CDR1 is SGHVS and CDR2 is FQNEAQ in the germline V gene. The CDR3 totals 15 residues. V lost 3 bases and J lost 4, with 16 bases in between.

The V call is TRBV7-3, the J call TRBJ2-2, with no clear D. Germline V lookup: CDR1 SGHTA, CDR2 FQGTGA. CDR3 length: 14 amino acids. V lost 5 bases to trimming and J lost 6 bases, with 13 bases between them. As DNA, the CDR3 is TGTGCCAGCAGCGAAAGTCGGTCCCCCGGGGAGCTGTTTTTT. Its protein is CASSESRSPGELFF.

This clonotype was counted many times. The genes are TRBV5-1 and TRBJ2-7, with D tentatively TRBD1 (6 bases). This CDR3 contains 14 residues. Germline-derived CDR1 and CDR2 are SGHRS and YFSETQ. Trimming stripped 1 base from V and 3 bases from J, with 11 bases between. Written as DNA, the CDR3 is TGCGCCAGCAGCTTGTACGGACAGATCTACGAGCAGTACTTC. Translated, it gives CASSLYGQIYEQYF.

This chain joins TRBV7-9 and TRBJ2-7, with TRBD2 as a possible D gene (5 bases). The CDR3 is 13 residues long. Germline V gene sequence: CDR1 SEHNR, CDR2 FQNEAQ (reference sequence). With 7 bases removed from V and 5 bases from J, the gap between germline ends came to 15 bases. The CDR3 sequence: CASTRGEGHEQYF. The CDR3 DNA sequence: TGTGCCAGCACCCGAGGAGAGGGCCACGAGCAGTACTTC.

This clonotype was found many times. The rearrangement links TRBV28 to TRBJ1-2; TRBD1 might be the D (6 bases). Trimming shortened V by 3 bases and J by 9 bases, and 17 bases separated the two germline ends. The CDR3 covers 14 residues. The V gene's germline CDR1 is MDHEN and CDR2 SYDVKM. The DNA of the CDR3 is TGTGCCAGCAGTTTCCCAGGACAGAGGCCGAGCTACACCTTC. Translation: CASSFPGQRPSYTF.

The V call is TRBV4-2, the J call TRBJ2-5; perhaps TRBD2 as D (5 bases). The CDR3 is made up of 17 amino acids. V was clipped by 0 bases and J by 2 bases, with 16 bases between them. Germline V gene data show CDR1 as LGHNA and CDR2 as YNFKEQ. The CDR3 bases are TGTGCCAGCAGCCAAGAAACCACCCTTGGCGGGCAAGAGACCCAGTACTTC. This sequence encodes CASSQETTLGGQETQYF.

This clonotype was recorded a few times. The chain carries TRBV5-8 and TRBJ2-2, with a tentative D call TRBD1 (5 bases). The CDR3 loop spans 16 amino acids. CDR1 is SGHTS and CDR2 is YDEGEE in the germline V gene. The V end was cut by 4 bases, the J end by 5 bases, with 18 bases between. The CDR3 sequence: CASSGAWQESTGELFF. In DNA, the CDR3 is TGTGCCAGCAGCGGGGCGTGGCAGGAATCGACCGGGGAGCTGTTTTTT. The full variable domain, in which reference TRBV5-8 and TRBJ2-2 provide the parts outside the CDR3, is EAGVTQSPTHLIKTRGQQATLRCSPISGHTSVYWYQQALGLGLQFLLWYDEGEERNRGNFPPRFSGRQFPNYSSELNVNALELEDSALYLCASSGAWQESTGELFFGEGSRLTVL.

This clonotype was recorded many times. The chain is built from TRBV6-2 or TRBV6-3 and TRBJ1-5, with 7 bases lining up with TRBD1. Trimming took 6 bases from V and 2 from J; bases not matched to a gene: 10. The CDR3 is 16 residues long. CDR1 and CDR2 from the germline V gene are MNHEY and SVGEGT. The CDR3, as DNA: TGTGCCAGCAGGCAACCCGACCAGGGGGGCAATCAGCCCCAGCATTTT. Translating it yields CASRQPDQGGNQPQHF.

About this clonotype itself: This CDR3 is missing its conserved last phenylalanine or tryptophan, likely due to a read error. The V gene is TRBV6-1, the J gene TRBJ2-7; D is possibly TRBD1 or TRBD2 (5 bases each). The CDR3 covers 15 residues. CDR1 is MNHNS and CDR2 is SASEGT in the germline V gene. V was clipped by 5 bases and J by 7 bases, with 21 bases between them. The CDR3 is CASSQRDPRRWEQYS. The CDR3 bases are TGTGCCAGCAGTCAACGGGACCCACGGAGGTGGGAGCAGTACTCC.

The DNA of the CDR3 is TGTGCCAGCAGCACCAAACGGGAGGGCCCTGGGGAGACCCAGTACTTC. Translating gives CASSTKREGPGETQYF. V is TRBV5-4 and J is TRBJ2-5, with TRBD2 matching over 8 bases. The J segment lost 5 bases and the V segment lost 4 bases, leaving 13 bases of the junction unmatched. In germline, CDR1 is SGHNT, CDR2 YYREEE (reference sequence). The CDR3 extends over 16 amino acids.

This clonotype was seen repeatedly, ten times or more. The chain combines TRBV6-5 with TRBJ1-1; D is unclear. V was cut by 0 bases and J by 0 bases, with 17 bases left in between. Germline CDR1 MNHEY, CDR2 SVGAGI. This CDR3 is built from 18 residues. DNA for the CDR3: TGTGCCAGCAGTTACTCGAGTCTCTTAGGCAACATGAACACTGAAGCTTTCTTT. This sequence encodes CASSYSSLLGNMNTEAFF.

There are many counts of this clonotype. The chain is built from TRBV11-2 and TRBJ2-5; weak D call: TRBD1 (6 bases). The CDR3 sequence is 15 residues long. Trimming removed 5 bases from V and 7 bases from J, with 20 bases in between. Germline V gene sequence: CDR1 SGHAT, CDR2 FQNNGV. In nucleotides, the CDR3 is TGTGCCAGCAGCCCCCGATCACTAGGGGGTACGACCCAGTACTTC. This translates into CASSPRSLGGTTQYF.

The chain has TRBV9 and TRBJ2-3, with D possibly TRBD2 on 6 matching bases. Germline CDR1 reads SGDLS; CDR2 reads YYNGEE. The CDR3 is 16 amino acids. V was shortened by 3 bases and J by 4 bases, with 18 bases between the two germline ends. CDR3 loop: CASSGGDGASPDTQYF. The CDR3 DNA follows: TGTGCCAGCAGCGGGGGGGACGGCGCAAGTCCAGATACGCAGTATTTT. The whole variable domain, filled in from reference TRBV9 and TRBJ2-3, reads DSGVTQTPKHLITATGQRVTLRCSPRSGDLSVYWYQQSLDQGLQFLIQYYNGEERAKGNILERFSAQQFPDLHSELNLSSLELGDSALYFCASSGGDGASPDTQYFGPGTRLTVL.

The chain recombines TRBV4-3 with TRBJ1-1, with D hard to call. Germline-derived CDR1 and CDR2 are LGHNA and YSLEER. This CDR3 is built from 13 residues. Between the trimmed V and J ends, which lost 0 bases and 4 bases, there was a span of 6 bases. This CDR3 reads CASSQDLGTEAFF. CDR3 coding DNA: TGCGCCAGCAGCCAAGATCTGGGCACTGAAGCTTTCTTT.

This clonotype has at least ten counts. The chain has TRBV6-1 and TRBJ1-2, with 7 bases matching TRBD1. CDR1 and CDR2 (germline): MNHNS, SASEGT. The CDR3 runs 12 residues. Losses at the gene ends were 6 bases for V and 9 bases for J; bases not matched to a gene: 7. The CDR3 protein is CASSLQGYRYTF. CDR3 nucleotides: TGTGCCAGCAGCCTACAGGGGTACCGCTACACCTTC.